The rows below give T cell receptor beta chains drawn from one sample of a study of blood T cell repertoires in COVID-19. Only in-frame clones appear in the TCRdb table, and some are missing; sequencing was by immunoSEQ multiplex PCR. The sample includes more than 150,000 clones, 85% to 90% seen only once; the top ten take more than 3%. The sequenced sample consisted of peripheral blood. The receptors here all came from a woman between 70 and 85 years old with acute or convalescent COVID-19. The CDR3 runs from the conserved cysteine through the conserved F or W. D genes are given only for firm matches. Expanded clones are given a class, and other clones once, few, many or no size at all.

d_call cdr3_length j_call clone_size v_call cdr3_aa cdr3_nt
TRBD2 16 TRBJ2-5 NA TRBV6-5 CASSYSASGGMKTQYF TGTGCCAGCAGTTACTCGGCGAGCGGGGGTATGAAGACCCAGTACTTC
TRBD1 14 TRBJ2-1 NA TRBV5-1 CASSFGTGNNEQFF TGCGCCAGCAGCTTCGGGACAGGGAACAATGAGCAGTTCTTC
NA 13 TRBJ2-3 NA TRBV3-1/TRBV3-2 CASSKRSGVLEYF TGTGCCAGCAGCAAACGAAGCGGAGTCTTGGAGTATTTT
NA 16 TRBJ1-5 NA TRBV9 CASSVGSGNSNQPQHF TGTGCCAGCAGCGTAGGTTCAGGGAATAGCAATCAGCCCCAGCATTTT
TRBD1 16 TRBJ1-2 once TRBV5-4 CASSLGTGGLNYGYTF TGTGCCAGCAGCTTGGGTACAGGGGGACTTAACTATGGCTACACCTTC
TRBD1 14 TRBJ1-1 NA TRBV11-2 CASSLDTTGGEAFF TGTGCCAGCAGCTTAGATACAACAGGGGGTGAAGCTTTCTTT
NA 12 TRBJ1-1 NA TRBV19 CASTLGLAEAFF TGTGCCAGTACTCTGGGGCTTGCTGAAGCTTTCTTT
NA 13 TRBJ2-7 NA TRBV5-6 CASSWGRGYEQYF TGTGCCAGCAGCTGGGGAAGAGGGTACGAGCAGTACTTC
TRBD2 20 TRBJ2-3 NA TRBV4-1 CASSRPLTSRGGKRTDTQYF TGCGCCAGCAGCCGACCTTTGACGTCTCGGGGAGGGAAGAGGACAGATACGCAGTATTTT
NA 14 TRBJ1-3 once TRBV27 CASRRRASGNTIYF TGTGCCAGCAGACGCAGGGCGTCTGGAAACACCATATATTTT
NA 14 TRBJ2-7 NA TRBV2 CASSVAGQGGEQYF TGTGCCAGCAGTGTAGCGGGACAGGGCGGCGAGCAGTACTTC
TRBD1 14 TRBJ2-7 NA TRBV24-1 CATSDPYRDRALTF TGTGCCACCAGTGATCCATACCGGGACAGGGCCCTTACCTTC
TRBD1 15 TRBJ1-5 NA TRBV19 CASSGGQGSNQPQHF TGTGCCAGTAGTGGCGGACAGGGGAGCAATCAGCCCCAGCATTTT
TRBD2 16 TRBJ2-1 NA TRBV12-5 CASGLASGMSYNEQFF TGTGCTAGTGGTTTGGCAAGCGGGATGTCCTACAATGAGCAGTTCTTC
NA 12 TRBJ2-5 NA TRBV5-4 CASSLALETQYF TGTGCCAGCAGCTTGGCCCTAGAGACCCAGTACTTC
NA 15 TRBJ2-3 NA TRBV19 CASSTGTLHTDTQYF TGTGCCAGTAGCACCGGGACACTTCATACAGATACGCAGTATTTT
TRBD1 14 TRBJ2-7 few TRBV28 CASSWRQGSYEQYF TGTGCCAGCAGTTGGCGACAGGGATCCTACGAGCAGTACTTC
TRBD2 18 TRBJ2-2 NA TRBV4-3 CASSQEIAGSANTGELFF TGCGCCAGCAGCCAAGAAATAGCGGGCTCCGCGAACACCGGGGAGCTGTTTTTT
TRBD1 15 TRBJ1-6 NA TRBV6-2/TRBV6-3 CASSYWDRGNSPLHF TGTGCCAGCAGTTACTGGGACAGGGGCAATTCACCCCTCCACTTT
NA 14 TRBJ1-2 NA TRBV19 CASSIGSRNYGYTF TGTGCCAGTAGTATAGGTTCCAGGAACTATGGCTACACCTTC
TRBD1 15 TRBJ2-2 NA TRBV7-2 CASSFRQGYTGELFF TGTGCCAGCAGCTTTAGACAGGGTTACACCGGGGAGCTGTTTTTT
TRBD1 16 TRBJ1-5 NA TRBV19 CASSIRGTDSNQPQHF TGTGCCAGTAGTATACGCGGGACAGATAGCAATCAGCCCCAGCATTTT
NA 12 TRBJ1-6 NA TRBV6-5 CASKSQDSPLHF TGTGCCAGCAAATCCCAGGATTCACCCCTCCACTTT
TRBD2 18 TRBJ2-2 NA TRBV4-1 CASSQVPSGRYYTGELFF TGCGCCAGCAGCCAAGTCCCAAGCGGGAGGTACTACACCGGGGAGCTGTTTTTT
NA 12 TRBJ1-1 NA TRBV7-2 CASSRAGTEAFF TGTGCCAGCAGCCGCGCGGGCACTGAAGCTTTCTTT
NA 14 TRBJ1-1 NA TRBV25-1 CASSVGDSFAEAFF TGTGCCAGCAGTGTTGGCGACAGTTTTGCTGAAGCTTTCTTT
NA 12 TRBJ1-2 NA TRBV7-2 CASTRLRDGYTF TGTGCCAGCACCCGATTGAGGGATGGCTACACCTTC
NA 13 TRBJ2-5 NA TRBV11-2 CASSLGGSETQYF TGTGCCAGCAGCTTAGGAGGTTCTGAGACCCAGTACTTC
TRBD2 17 TRBJ2-3 few TRBV3-1/TRBV3-2 CASSQFGLAGATDTQYF TGTGCCAGCAGCCAATTTGGACTAGCGGGAGCAACAGATACGCAGTATTTT
NA 14 TRBJ2-5 NA TRBV5-1 CASSLDSKGETQYF TGCGCCAGCAGCTTAGACAGTAAGGGGGAGACCCAGTACTTC
NA 15 TRBJ2-6 NA TRBV7-2 CASSLAISGANVLTF TGTGCCAGCAGCTTAGCCATCTCTGGGGCCAACGTCCTGACTTTC
NA 15 TRBJ2-7 NA TRBV7-9 CASSSQGFSLSEQYF TGTGCCAGCAGCTCGCAGGGGTTTTCCCTCAGCGAGCAGTACTTC
NA 15 TRBJ2-1 NA TRBV5-4 CASSHQTGSYNEQFF TGTGCCAGCAGCCACCAGACAGGTTCCTACAATGAGCAGTTCTTC
NA 13 TRBJ1-2 once TRBV7-2 CASSLGPGNGYTF TGTGCCAGCAGCTTAGGTCCAGGGAATGGCTACACCTTC
NA 16 TRBJ2-7 NA TRBV21-1 CASPLIAGVSTYEQYF TGTGCCAGCCCTCTTATAGCGGGAGTTAGCACCTACGAGCAGTACTTC
NA 14 TRBJ2-3 NA TRBV7-2 CASSLSRPEGTQYF TGTGCCAGCAGCTTATCAAGGCCAGAGGGTACGCAGTATTTT
NA 12 TRBJ1-2 few TRBV7-9 CASTATGYGYTF TGTGCCAGCACCGCGACGGGATATGGCTACACCTTC
NA 13 TRBJ1-5 few TRBV28 CAINADPNQPQHF TGTGCCATCAACGCGGATCCTAATCAGCCCCAGCATTTT
TRBD1 19 TRBJ1-6 NA TRBV28 CASSLGEQGYLLRKSPLHF TGTGCCAGCAGTTTAGGAGAACAGGGGTACTTACTCCGTAAATCACCCCTCCACTTT
TRBD2 15 TRBJ2-1 NA TRBV19 CASSKLAGTYNEQFF TGTGCCAGTAGTAAATTAGCGGGAACCTACAATGAGCAGTTCTTC
NA 17 TRBJ2-7 NA TRBV28 CASSTPIGAVNSYEQYF TGTGCCAGCAGTACCCCAATTGGAGCGGTGAACTCCTACGAGCAGTACTTC
TRBD2 13 TRBJ2-7 NA TRBV15 CATARGRAYEQYF TGTGCCACCGCCCGGGGGAGGGCCTACGAGCAGTACTTC
NA 13 TRBJ1-5 NA TRBV19 CASTAGLFQPQHF TGTGCCAGTACGGCAGGGCTGTTTCAGCCCCAGCATTTT
TRBD2 16 TRBJ2-5 NA TRBV4-3 CASSQGVAGGRETQYF TGCGCCAGCAGCCAAGGGGTAGCGGGAGGACGGGAGACCCAGTACTTC
NA 13 TRBJ2-2 NA TRBV12-3/TRBV12-4 CASSARGSGELFF TGTGCCAGCAGTGCCCGGGGTAGCGGGGAGCTGTTTTTT
NA 14 TRBJ1-1 NA TRBV28 CASSMTPRDTEAFF TGTGCCAGCAGTATGACCCCTCGGGACACTGAAGCTTTCTTT
TRBD2 17 TRBJ2-7 NA TRBV7-2 CASSSGLAGGPPYEQYF TGTGCCAGCAGCTCCGGACTAGCGGGAGGGCCCCCCTACGAGCAGTACTTC
NA 13 TRBJ1-5 NA TRBV6-6 CASIGSGNQPQHF TGTGCCAGCATTGGCTCTGGCAATCAGCCCCAGCATTTT
NA 14 TRBJ1-2 NA TRBV15 CATSSREPLGGYTF TGTGCCACCAGCAGCCGGGAACCCTTAGGAGGCTACACCTTC